These 15 T cell receptor beta chains were all obtained from the same sample, sequenced in a study of T cells in Graves' hyperthyroidism and ophthalmopathy. RNA transcripts served as the template for amplifying TCR beta CDR3 regions. The HTBI primer set was used in a first-round RT-PCR of the TCR CDR3. Using its own MiXCR run on the multiplex PCR reads, TCRdb lists one record per CDR3 protein. The sample shows 400,000 to 500,000 distinct CDR3 sequences, roughly 15% of them seen only once. Sequenced material: blood. These receptor sequences come from a woman between 18 and 30 years old with Graves' hyperthyroidism.

This rearrangement joins TRBV19 to TRBJ2-3; 8 bases map to TRBD2. V lost 3 bases, J lost 4 bases, and 9 bases stayed unmatched. Germline V CDR1 and CDR2: LNHDA, SQIVND (reference sequence). This CDR3 comprises 16 residues. The CDR3 sequence is CASSIGPAGVADTQYF. CDR3 sequence (DNA): TGTGCCAGTAGTATCGGCCCAGCGGGAGTGGCAGATACGCAGTATTTT.

This clonotype was seen at least ten times. The V gene is TRBV9, the J gene TRBJ2-7; D not resolved. Trimming pared 0 bases from V and 2 bases from J, leaving 12 bases between. This CDR3 is 15 amino acids long. The germline V gene encodes CDR1 SGDLS and CDR2 YYNGEE. The CDR3 loop reads CASSVAADTTYEQYF. The DNA for the CDR3 is TGTGCCAGCAGCGTAGCTGCAGACACCACCTACGAGCAGTACTTC.

The rearrangement uses TRBV6-1 and TRBJ1-2; D unclear. CDR1 and CDR2 (germline): MNHNS, SASEGT. Trimming stripped 8 bases from V and 4 bases from J, with 17 bases between. CDR3 length: 14 residues. CDR3 DNA: TGTGCCAGCGGACGAGCGAGGGAGGGCTATGGCTACACCTTC. It specifies CASGRAREGYGYTF.

The gene calls are TRBV9 and TRBJ1-5, with a weak D call TRBD1 (6 bases). The CDR3 length is 13 residues. The germline V gene encodes CDR1 SGDLS and CDR2 YYNGEE. V was clipped by 0 bases and J by 8 bases, with 9 bases between them. The chain's CDR3 is CASSVVDSEPQHF. DNA for the CDR3: TGTGCCAGCAGCGTAGTGGACAGTGAGCCCCAGCATTTT.

This clonotype was seen only a few times. The gene calls are TRBV28 and TRBJ1-3; the D is unclear. Trimming removed 5 bases at V and 0 bases at J, with 8 bases between. This CDR3 is built from 14 residues. Germline CDR1 MDHEN, CDR2 SYDVKM. The CDR3 DNA reads TGTGCCAGCAGTCCCCGTGTCTCTGGAAACACCATATATTTT. Encoded protein: CASSPRVSGNTIYF.

This clonotype was seen many times. V and J are TRBV3-1 and TRBJ2-7; TRBD1 matches at 9 bases. Germline V CDR1 and CDR2: LGHDT, YNNKEL (reference sequence). CDR3 length: 14 residues. After removal of 4 bases from V and 8 bases from J, the junction contained 9 bases not matched to a gene. The CDR3 DNA reads TGTGCCAGCAGCCTCCGGGACAGGGTAATGAAGCAGTACTTC. Translating gives CASSLRDRVMKQYF.

This clonotype has a count of ten or more. This chain connects TRBV6-5 to TRBJ1-1; D ambiguous. Per germline, CDR1 MNHEY and CDR2 SVGAGI. The germline V and J ends were trimmed by 2 bases and 8 bases, with 6 bases remaining between them. This CDR3 has 11 residues. The CDR3 nucleotides read TGTGCCAGCAGTTACCGCAGAGAAGCTTTCTTT. It specifies CASSYRREAFF.

This clonotype was picked up many times. This chain connects TRBV2 to TRBJ2-7, with D perhaps matching TRBD1 or TRBD2 (5 bases each). The CDR3 is 13 residues long. Between the trimmed V and J ends, which lost 2 bases and 3 bases, there was a span of 8 bases. Germline V gene lookup returns CDR1 SNHLY and CDR2 FYNNEI. The CDR3 nucleotides are TGTGCCAGCAGTGAACGGGACGGCTACGAGCAGTACTTC. Protein: CASSERDGYEQYF.

A few counts support this clonotype. CDR3 bases: TGTGCCAGCAGTTTAGAAATCGGCGGCTACACCTTC. This translates into CASSLEIGGYTF. V usage is TRBV12-3 or TRBV12-4 and J usage is TRBJ1-2, with D unresolved. Deletions cut 1 base from V and 8 bases from J, with 8 bases between. The length of the CDR3 is 12 residues.

The V call is TRBV28, the J call TRBJ1-4; a weak D match, TRBD1 (5 bases). Germline V gene lookup returns CDR1 MDHEN and CDR2 SYDVKM. The CDR3 contains 15 residues. V was clipped by 2 bases and J by 7 bases, with 14 bases between them. This CDR3 reads CASSLRPRQGEKLFF. Here the CDR3 DNA reads TGTGCCAGCAGTTTACGGCCCAGGCAGGGTGAAAAACTGTTTTTT. The full variable domain, its missing parts supplied by reference TRBV28 and TRBJ1-4, is DVKVTQSSRYLVKRTGEKVFLECVQDMDHENMFWYRQDPGLGLRLIYFSYDVKMKEKGDIPEGYSVSREKKERFSLILESASTNQTSMYLCASSLRPRQGEKLFFGSGTQLSVL.

This clonotype was picked up many times. This chain links TRBV30 with TRBJ2-1, with D maybe TRBD2 (6 bases). Germline loops: CDR1 GTSNPN, CDR2 SVGIG (reference sequence). V shed 4 bases and J shed 0 bases, with 13 bases lying between them. This CDR3 contains 15 residues. CDR3 sequence (DNA): TGTGCCTGGATCAGGCGGGAAAGCTCCTACAATGAGCAGTTCTTC. Translated: CAWIRRESSYNEQFF.

Many counts were recorded for this clonotype. This sequence joins TRBV2 and TRBJ2-1, with 9 bases matching TRBD1. This CDR3 has 14 amino acids. Germline CDR1 reads SNHLY; CDR2 reads FYNNEI. With V trimmed by 9 bases and J by 7 bases, 10 bases remained unmatched. The CDR3 region is CASTGTGTGNEQFF. The CDR3 nucleotides read TGTGCCAGTACCGGGACAGGGACTGGGAATGAGCAGTTCTTC.

There are a few counts of this clonotype. The J gene is TRBJ2-1, the V gene TRBV19, with D hard to call. The CDR3 totals 18 residues. The germline V gene encodes CDR1 LNHDA and CDR2 SQIVND (reference sequence). Trimming stripped 3 bases from V and 2 bases from J, with 20 bases between. Written as DNA, the CDR3 is TGTGCCAGTAGTATCAAGTCTGTGCTTGCGAACGCCTACAATGAGCAGTTCTTC. Its translation: CASSIKSVLANAYNEQFF.

Many counts were recorded for this clonotype. The chain combines TRBV20-1 with TRBJ2-7; TRBD1 agrees at 7 bases. With V trimmed by 6 bases and J by 4 bases, 12 bases remained unmatched. Per the germline V gene, CDR1 is DFQATT and CDR2 is SNEGSKA (reference sequence). The CDR3 loop spans 14 amino acids. This CDR3 is CSANRGQVPYEQYF. In DNA, the CDR3 is TGCAGTGCCAACCGCGGACAGGTCCCATACGAGCAGTACTTC.

This clonotype was recorded many times. CDR3: CASSVGQNSGQFF. CDR3 coding DNA: TGTGCCAGCAGTGTAGGACAGAACTCGGGGCAGTTCTTC. The gene calls are TRBV6-4 and TRBJ2-1, with D perhaps TRBD1 (6 bases). The V and J ends lost 4 bases and 12 bases respectively, with 16 bases between them. This CDR3 is 13 amino acids long. From germline, CDR1 is MRHNA and CDR2 SNTAGT.